Here is one T cell receptor (beta chain) with its context. The antigen remains undetermined. TCRdb's table, derived via immunoSEQ multiplex PCR, lists solely in-frame clones and lacks some. The sample contains some 2,000,000 clones, approximately 95% of which appear only once. The V and J ends lost 4 bases and 4 bases, in that order; junction bases with no gene match: 1. CDR3 length equals 15 residues. The germline CDR1 and CDR2 sequences are WSHSY and SAAADI. This record comes from a study of shared clonotypes between healthy human individuals. Study conclusions and caveats: Genetic and exposure-history diversity was limited by the few donors.

The specimen was naive CD4+ T cells sorted from blood. Subset in this sample: CD45RA+ positively selected. This sequence was found in a man younger than 35 in good health. The J gene is TRBJ2-1, the V gene TRBV10-2; TRBD2 matches at 13 bases. The CDR3 spells CASSGTSGSYNEQFF. CDR3 in DNA: TGCGCCAGCAGTGGGACTAGCGGGAGTTACAATGAGCAGTTCTTC.